These 28 T cell receptor beta chains originate from one sample sequenced in a study of control samples from healthy donors and cancer patients. TCRdb's table, derived via immunoSEQ multiplex PCR, lists solely in-frame clones and lacks some. This sample has approximately 150,000 clones, with 80% to 95% found just once. Sequenced input: blood. These receptors originate from a woman in her thirties or forties in good health.

V and J are TRBV5-1 and TRBJ1-1, with 11 bases aligning to TRBD1. Germline V gene lookup returns CDR1 SGHRS and CDR2 YFSETQ. This CDR3 is built from 16 residues. V lost 0 bases and J lost 5; bases outside the gene matches: 6. The CDR3 DNA is TGCGCCAGCAGCTTGGGGACAGGGGGCGCGTTGACTGAAGCTTTCTTT. Protein sequence: CASSLGTGGALTEAFF.

The chain recombines TRBV7-2 with TRBJ2-4, with 7 bases that match TRBD2. Germline CDR1 SGHTA, CDR2 FQGNSA. Unmatched junction bases numbered 17, after V lost 5 bases and J lost 1 base. The CDR3 is 19 amino acids. CDR3 in DNA: TGTGCCAGCAGCCAAAAGGAGGTTGTGGGGGGGATGGCCAAAAACATTCAGTACTTC. This codes for CASSQKEVVGGMAKNIQYF. The full variable domain, rest sourced from reference TRBV7-2 and TRBJ2-4, is GAGVSQSPSNKVTEKGKDVELRCDPISGHTALYWYRQSLGQGLEFLIYFQGNSAPDKSGLPSDRFSAERTGGSVSTLTIQRTQQEDSAVYLCASSQKEVVGGMAKNIQYFGAGTRLSVL.

The chain joins TRBV5-1 to TRBJ2-6; 8 bases agree with TRBD1. J lost 0 bases, V lost 0 bases, and 2 bases had no gene match. CDR3 length: 17 amino acids. Germline V gene data show CDR1 as SGHRS and CDR2 as YFSETQ. DNA of the CDR3: TGCGCCAGCAGCTTGGGGACAGGGATCTCTGGGGCCAACGTCCTGACTTTC. Protein sequence: CASSLGTGISGANVLTF.

This rearrangement joins TRBV28 to TRBJ2-7; 10 positions agree with TRBD2. Germline assignment: CDR1 MDHEN and CDR2 SYDVKM. The ends lost 6 bases at V and 4 bases at J; junction bases unmatched: 6. The CDR3 length is 14 residues. The CDR3 here is CASSPSSGGYEQYF. CDR3 nucleotide sequence: TGTGCCAGCAGCCCGTCTAGCGGGGGTTACGAGCAGTACTTC.

This clone was observed a single time. The J gene is TRBJ1-4, the V gene TRBV3-1 (or the pseudogene TRBV3-2); D unclear. V lost 4 bases and J lost 3, with 15 bases in between. The V gene's germline CDR1 is LGHDT and CDR2 YNNKEL (reference sequence). The CDR3 totals 16 residues. CDR3 coding DNA: TGTGCCAGCAGCCTGGAAGGGCACGGGCCTAATGAAAAACTGTTTTTT. Its protein product is CASSLEGHGPNEKLFF.

V gene TRBV3-1 (or the pseudogene TRBV3-2) combines with J gene TRBJ1-1, with D maybe TRBD1 (5 bases). Trimming removed 4 bases from V and 3 bases from J, with 12 bases in between. From germline, CDR1 is LGHDT and CDR2 YNNKEL (reference sequence). The CDR3 extends over 14 amino acids. The chain's CDR3 is CASSLQGRDTEAFF. Written as DNA, the CDR3 is TGTGCCAGCAGCCTCCAGGGCCGGGACACTGAAGCTTTCTTT.

The rearrangement joins TRBV14 to TRBJ1-3; D possibly corresponds to TRBD1 (5 bases). This CDR3 is built from 19 residues. V lost 5 bases to trimming and J lost 0 bases, with 23 bases between them. The germline V gene has CDR1 SGHDN and CDR2 FVKESK. CDR3 sequence: CASSLPFGRVGSSGNTIYF. CDR3 bases: TGTGCCAGCAGCTTACCCTTCGGCAGGGTCGGTAGCTCTGGAAACACCATATATTTT.

V gene TRBV2 combines with J gene TRBJ1-1, with D possibly TRBD1 on 5 matching bases. Germline values: CDR1 SNHLY, CDR2 FYNNEI. The CDR3 spans 12 residues. V gave up 8 bases and J gave up 6 bases, with 13 bases separating them. CDR3 DNA sequence: TGTGCCAGCTATCGGGACGTTTCTGAAGCTTTCTTT. This gives the protein CASYRDVSEAFF.

The rearrangement uses TRBV5-1 and TRBJ1-1; maybe TRBD1 (6 bases). Germline CDR1 reads SGHRS; CDR2 reads YFSETQ. The CDR3 sequence is 14 residues long. Trimming stripped 2 bases from V and 4 bases from J, with 12 bases between. CDR3 DNA: TGCGCCAGCAGCTTTTCGGGGGCTGTCACTGAAGCTTTCTTT. It codes for CASSFSGAVTEAFF.

The genes are TRBV2 and TRBJ2-3; weak D call: TRBD2 (5 bases). Germline CDR1 is SNHLY and CDR2 is FYNNEI. CDR3 size: 15 residues. Trimming took off 7 bases at V and 3 bases at J, with 17 bases between the two ends. In DNA, the CDR3 is TGTGCCAGCAACGAGGGCCTTTTAAAGACAGATACGCAGTATTTT. As protein: CASNEGLLKTDTQYF.

In this sample, this clone turned up once. Within the sample, other DNA sequences also encode this same CDR3. The CDR3 region has the DNA TGTGCCAGTAGTATAGGGACAGGGGGCACTGAAGCTTTCTTT. Amino acids: CASSIGTGGTEAFF. The J gene is TRBJ1-1, the V gene TRBV19, with 10 bases fitting TRBD1. V shed 1 base and J 4 bases; nucleotides not matched to a gene: 0. The CDR3 totals 14 residues. Germline CDR1 and CDR2: LNHDA and SQIVND (reference sequence).

The chain is built from TRBV10-3 and TRBJ1-4, with a possible D match to TRBD1 (5 bases). The ends were cut back, 3 bases at V and 8 bases at J, with 13 bases in the middle. The CDR3 totals 14 residues. Germline values: CDR1 ENHRY, CDR2 SYGVKD. Written as DNA, the CDR3 is TGTGCCATCAGTGAAGGGACGGAAGGGGAAAAACTGTTTTTT. Translation: CAISEGTEGEKLFF.

J is TRBJ2-1 and V is TRBV6-6; 9 bases agree with TRBD1. The CDR3 runs to 15 residues. Germline V gene lookup returns CDR1 MNHNY and CDR2 SVGAGI (reference sequence). V trimming: 4 bases; J trimming: 5 bases; junction bases outside the gene matches: 6. The DNA for the CDR3 is TGTGCCAGCAGTTCCCGTGGGACAGGGAACAATGAGCAGTTCTTC. Translating gives CASSSRGTGNNEQFF.

This chain links TRBV5-1 with TRBJ2-1; no clear D gene. V was shortened by 0 bases and J by 9 bases, with 13 bases between the two germline ends. Germline lookup yields CDR1 SGHRS and CDR2 YFSETQ. CDR3 length: 14 amino acids. The CDR3 here is CASSLEGYGAEQFF. DNA for the CDR3: TGCGCCAGCAGCTTGGAAGGGTACGGTGCTGAGCAGTTCTTC.

This chain links TRBV5-4 with TRBJ2-7; TRBD2 matches 10 bases. This CDR3 spans 15 amino acids. The V gene's germline CDR1 is SGHNT and CDR2 YYREEE (reference sequence). J lost 6 bases, V lost 3 bases, and 9 bases had no gene match. The CDR3 DNA sequence: TGTGCCAGCAGCTCTGCGAGTAGCGGGGGGACCGAGCAGTACTTC. Its translation is CASSSASSGGTEQYF.

The chain combines TRBV9 with TRBJ1-2; 9 bases are a match to TRBD1. Per germline, CDR1 SGDLS and CDR2 YYNGEE. Unmatched junction bases numbered 12, after V lost 2 bases and J lost 7 bases. This CDR3 comprises 16 residues. CDR3 region: CASSVRDRVGSSGYTF. CDR3 nucleotides: TGTGCCAGCAGCGTCCGGGACAGGGTAGGCTCGAGTGGCTACACCTTC.

The chain combines TRBV4-1 with TRBJ2-1; 11 bases match TRBD2. Germline V gene sequence: CDR1 MGHRA, CDR2 YSYEKL. This CDR3 spans 16 amino acids. J was trimmed by 8 bases and V by 4 bases; bases with no gene match: 10. The CDR3 coding sequence is TGCGCCAGCAGCCCCTCGACTAGCGGGGCCGGGCATGAGCAGTTCTTC. Residues: CASSPSTSGAGHEQFF.

The chain joins TRBV11-2 to TRBJ1-1, with D perhaps TRBD1 (6 bases). This CDR3 spans 13 amino acids. Germline CDR1 SGHAT, CDR2 FQNNGV. Trimming took 3 bases from V and 6 from J, leaving 11 bases between them. As DNA, the CDR3 is TGTGCCAGCAGCTTGGGGACAACGGCTGAAGCTTTCTTT. This sequence encodes CASSLGTTAEAFF.

This chain connects TRBV7-9 to TRBJ1-1; no firm D call. In germline, CDR1 is SEHNR, CDR2 FQNEAQ (reference sequence). This CDR3 contains 14 residues. V shed 2 bases and J shed 2 bases, with 9 bases lying between them. CDR3 amino acids: CASSLTQSNTEAFF. DNA for the CDR3: TGTGCCAGCAGCTTAACCCAGTCAAACACTGAAGCTTTCTTT.

The chain employs TRBV18 and TRBJ2-4; possibly TRBD1 for D (7 bases). In germline, CDR1 is KGHSH, CDR2 LQKENI. The CDR3 is 16 residues long. Between the trimmed V and J ends, which lost 0 bases and 7 bases, there was a span of 16 bases. As DNA, the CDR3 is TGTGCCAGCTCACCACCCGGGACAGCGGGCGGGAACATTCAGTACTTC. This encodes CASSPPGTAGGNIQYF.

This clone was seen a single time. V and J are TRBV5-4 and TRBJ2-2; D tentatively reads TRBD1 or TRBD2 (5 bases each). Germline lookup yields CDR1 SGHNT and CDR2 YYREEE (reference sequence). The CDR3 sequence is 16 residues long. V lost 2 bases to trimming and J lost 4 bases, with 15 bases between them. CDR3 amino acids: CASSFNRGLGTGELFF. The DNA for the CDR3 is TGTGCCAGCAGCTTCAATCGGGGCTTGGGCACCGGGGAGCTGTTTTTT.

The CDR3 DNA sequence: TGTGCCAGCAGCCCGAATGGACTCCAAGAGACCCAGTACTTC. Amino acid sequence: CASSPNGLQETQYF. This chain connects TRBV3-1 (or the pseudogene TRBV3-2) to TRBJ2-5, with a tentative D call TRBD2 (5 bases). Germline-derived CDR1 and CDR2 are LGHDT and YNNKEL (reference sequence). Trimming shortened V by 4 bases and J by 1 base, and 10 bases separated the two germline ends. The CDR3 extends over 14 amino acids.

The chain recombines TRBV5-1 with TRBJ2-6, with a weak D call TRBD1 (6 bases). CDR3 size: 17 residues. V was pared by 1 base and J by 2 bases, with 13 bases between. The V gene's germline CDR1 is SGHRS and CDR2 YFSETQ. Here the CDR3 reads CASSLNRVEAGANVLTF. The CDR3 DNA sequence: TGCGCCAGCAGCTTGAACAGGGTTGAGGCTGGGGCCAACGTCCTGACTTTC.

V is TRBV3-1 (or the pseudogene TRBV3-2) and J is TRBJ1-2; 10 bases match TRBD1. The CDR3 has 14 amino acids. J gave up 8 bases and V 4 bases, and 7 bases lay outside the gene matches. Germline CDR1 and CDR2: LGHDT and YNNKEL (reference sequence). The CDR3 loop reads CASSPRTGGIGYTF. In DNA form, the CDR3 reads TGTGCCAGCAGCCCTAGGACAGGGGGAATCGGCTACACCTTC.

The rearrangement links TRBV5-1 to TRBJ2-2, with TRBD1 matching 8 bases. V shed 3 bases, J shed 4 bases, and the junction held 8 bases outside the gene matches. The CDR3 extends over 16 amino acids. Germline V lookup: CDR1 SGHRS, CDR2 YFSETQ. CDR3 in DNA: TGCGCCAGCAGCTCGACCCCAGGGGGCGTCACCGGGGAGCTGTTTTTT. This translates into CASSSTPGGVTGELFF.

The chain has TRBV5-1 and TRBJ1-4; TRBD1 might be the D (6 bases). Looked up from germline, CDR1 is SGHRS and CDR2 is YFSETQ. The CDR3 consists of 15 residues. Trimming stripped 1 base from V and 8 bases from J, with 15 bases between. In nucleotides, the CDR3 is TGCGCCAGCAGCTTGTTGACGGGGGGCGAGGAAAAACTGTTTTTT. As protein: CASSLLTGGEEKLFF.

The chain joins TRBV11-3 to TRBJ2-7, with D unresolved. The CDR3 is made up of 13 amino acids. V lost 5 bases and J 6 bases, leaving 14 bases between the germline ends. Germline V gives CDR1 SGHNT, CDR2 YENEEA. CDR3 residues: CASSRGPASEQYF. CDR3 bases: TGTGCCAGCAGCCGAGGACCGGCCTCCGAGCAGTACTTC. Based on the CDR3 plus reference TRBV11-3 and TRBJ2-7, the full variable domain is EAGVVQSPRYKIIEKKQPVAFWCNPISGHNTLYWYLQNLGQGPELLIRYENEEAVDDSQLPKDRFSAERLKGVDSTLKIQPAELGDSAVYLCASSRGPASEQYFGPGTRLTVT.

The chain links TRBV4-1 to TRBJ2-3; 7 bases agree with TRBD1. The CDR3 runs to 13 residues. The J segment lost 9 bases and the V segment lost 3 bases, leaving 6 bases of the junction unmatched. The germline CDR1 and CDR2 sequences are MGHRA and YSYEKL. The chain's CDR3 is CASSHYGQETQYF. CDR3 nucleotides: TGCGCCAGCAGCCACTATGGACAGGAGACGCAGTATTTT.